The rows below give T cell receptor beta chains drawn from one sample of a study of shared clonotypes between healthy human individuals. This table comes from immunoSEQ multiplex PCR, and its TCRdb copy is limited to in-frame clones, with some not included. Of roughly 1,500,000 clones listed, approximately 98% were seen once; the top ten hold approximately 0.45%. Sequenced input: naive CD4+ T cells sorted from blood. The receptor set was obtained from a man aged 30 to 39 in good health. Each CDR3 is given with its conserved first and last residue. The order of the fields is J gene, D gene, V gene, clone size, CDR3 protein, CDR3 DNA. A D gene is named only where the DNA matches it firmly. Where a row states a size, it is once, few, many or the class of an expanded clone; other rows omit it.

j_call: TRBJ2-7; d_call: NA; v_call: TRBV25-1; clone_size: NA; cdr3_aa: CASSEYGDYEQYF; cdr3_nt: TGTGCCAGCAGTGAATACGGAGACTACGAGCAGTACTTC
j_call: TRBJ1-4; d_call: NA; v_call: TRBV13; clone_size: NA; cdr3_aa: CASSNGRGTNEKLFF; cdr3_nt: TGTGCCAGCAGTAACGGCCGCGGGACTAATGAAAAACTGTTTTTT
j_call: TRBJ1-5; d_call: NA; v_call: TRBV2; clone_size: NA; cdr3_aa: CASSTGRIQPQHF; cdr3_nt: TGTGCCAGCAGTACAGGGAGGATTCAGCCCCAGCATTTT
j_call: TRBJ1-5; d_call: NA; v_call: TRBV5-6; clone_size: NA; cdr3_aa: CASSFRRTGGNQPQHF; cdr3_nt: TGTGCCAGCAGCTTCCGCCGGACGGGAGGCAATCAGCCCCAGCATTTT
j_call: TRBJ2-7; d_call: NA; v_call: TRBV18; clone_size: NA; cdr3_aa: CASSPQMGVSEQYF; cdr3_nt: TGTGCCAGCTCACCCCAAATGGGCGTTTCCGAGCAGTACTTC
j_call: TRBJ2-7; d_call: TRBD2; v_call: TRBV11-2; clone_size: NA; cdr3_aa: CVSNSLAGDYEQYF; cdr3_nt: TGTGTCAGCAACTCCCTAGCGGGAGACTACGAGCAGTACTTC
j_call: TRBJ2-7; d_call: NA; v_call: TRBV30; clone_size: NA; cdr3_aa: CAWSVNRYEQYF; cdr3_nt: TGTGCCTGGAGTGTAAATCGCTACGAGCAGTACTTC
j_call: TRBJ2-5; d_call: NA; v_call: TRBV29-1; clone_size: NA; cdr3_aa: CSVEAPLPGFLQETQYF; cdr3_nt: TGCAGCGTTGAAGCACCCTTACCGGGATTCTTACAAGAGACCCAGTACTTC
j_call: TRBJ1-4; d_call: TRBD1; v_call: TRBV19; clone_size: NA; cdr3_aa: CASSTPTGGTNEKLFF; cdr3_nt: TGTGCCAGTAGTACCCCGACAGGGGGTACTAATGAAAAACTGTTTTTT
j_call: TRBJ2-4; d_call: TRBD1; v_call: TRBV2; clone_size: once; cdr3_aa: CASSAGDRDIQYF; cdr3_nt: TGTGCCAGCAGTGCAGGGGACAGGGACATTCAGTACTTC
j_call: TRBJ2-5; d_call: NA; v_call: TRBV10-2; clone_size: NA; cdr3_aa: CASSEEGETQYF; cdr3_nt: TGCGCCAGCAGTGAGGAAGGGGAGACCCAGTACTTC
j_call: TRBJ2-7; d_call: TRBD2; v_call: TRBV5-1; clone_size: NA; cdr3_aa: CASSSGPGLGYEQYF; cdr3_nt: TGCGCCAGCAGCTCGGGACCTGGACTAGGCTACGAGCAGTACTTC
j_call: TRBJ1-3; d_call: NA; v_call: TRBV6-1; clone_size: NA; cdr3_aa: CASSAKPNTGNTIYF; cdr3_nt: TGTGCCAGCAGTGCTAAACCTAACACTGGAAACACCATATATTTT
j_call: TRBJ2-7; d_call: NA; v_call: TRBV2; clone_size: NA; cdr3_aa: CASSGLPRLGQYF; cdr3_nt: TGTGCCAGCAGCGGACTACCCAGGCTGGGGCAGTACTTC
j_call: TRBJ2-7; d_call: NA; v_call: TRBV29-1; clone_size: NA; cdr3_aa: CSVTAGPYEQYF; cdr3_nt: TGCAGCGTCACGGCGGGTCCCTACGAGCAGTACTTC
j_call: TRBJ1-5; d_call: NA; v_call: TRBV7-2; clone_size: NA; cdr3_aa: CASSITGKGPQHF; cdr3_nt: TGTGCCAGCAGTATAACCGGAAAGGGGCCCCAGCATTTT
j_call: TRBJ1-5; d_call: NA; v_call: TRBV7-2; clone_size: NA; cdr3_aa: CASSLSFNQPQHF; cdr3_nt: TGTGCCAGCAGCTTATCATTTAATCAGCCCCAGCATTTT
j_call: TRBJ1-1; d_call: NA; v_call: TRBV7-8; clone_size: NA; cdr3_aa: CASRMYSLNTEAFF; cdr3_nt: TGTGCCAGCAGGATGTACTCTCTGAACACTGAAGCTTTCTTT
j_call: TRBJ2-1; d_call: NA; v_call: TRBV28; clone_size: once; cdr3_aa: CASSLANEQFF; cdr3_nt: TGTGCCAGCAGTTTGGCCAATGAGCAGTTCTTC
j_call: TRBJ2-2; d_call: TRBD1; v_call: TRBV27; clone_size: NA; cdr3_aa: CASTPRTGEMAGELFF; cdr3_nt: TGTGCCAGCACCCCCCGGACAGGGGAAATGGCCGGGGAGCTGTTTTTT
j_call: TRBJ2-1; d_call: TRBD2; v_call: TRBV6-5; clone_size: NA; cdr3_aa: CASSYSGLAGYEQFF; cdr3_nt: TGTGCCAGCAGTTACTCGGGACTAGCGGGATATGAGCAGTTCTTC
j_call: TRBJ1-2; d_call: NA; v_call: TRBV28; clone_size: NA; cdr3_aa: CASSTLTANYGYTF; cdr3_nt: TGTGCCAGCAGCACCCTGACAGCGAACTATGGCTACACCTTC
j_call: TRBJ2-3; d_call: TRBD2; v_call: TRBV4-1; clone_size: once; cdr3_aa: CASSQDLSSGIDTQYF; cdr3_nt: TGCGCCAGCAGCCAAGATTTGTCTAGCGGGATAGATACGCAGTATTTT
j_call: TRBJ2-1; d_call: NA; v_call: TRBV5-6; clone_size: NA; cdr3_aa: CASSLYTGLNNEQFF; cdr3_nt: TGTGCCAGCAGCTTATACACAGGGTTAAACAATGAGCAGTTCTTC
j_call: TRBJ2-2; d_call: NA; v_call: TRBV27; clone_size: once; cdr3_aa: CASSSQKRRNTGELFF; cdr3_nt: TGTGCCAGCAGTAGCCAAAAACGGCGTAACACCGGGGAGCTGTTTTTT
j_call: TRBJ1-2; d_call: NA; v_call: TRBV29-1; clone_size: NA; cdr3_aa: CSVEVFGYGYTF; cdr3_nt: TGCAGCGTTGAAGTATTTGGTTATGGCTACACCTTC
j_call: TRBJ2-1; d_call: TRBD2; v_call: TRBV30; clone_size: NA; cdr3_aa: CAWSVSGRASEQFF; cdr3_nt: TGTGCCTGGAGTGTTAGCGGGAGGGCCTCTGAGCAGTTCTTC
j_call: TRBJ2-7; d_call: NA; v_call: TRBV5-1; clone_size: NA; cdr3_aa: CASSLEGYEQYF; cdr3_nt: TGCGCCAGCAGCCTGGAGGGGTACGAGCAGTACTTC
j_call: TRBJ2-5; d_call: NA; v_call: TRBV29-1; clone_size: NA; cdr3_aa: CSVEVVVAETQYF; cdr3_nt: TGCAGCGTTGAAGTGGTGGTGGCTGAGACCCAGTACTTC
j_call: TRBJ1-2; d_call: TRBD1; v_call: TRBV5-1; clone_size: NA; cdr3_aa: CASSPGQGATGYTF; cdr3_nt: TGCGCCAGCAGCCCGGGACAGGGAGCTACGGGCTACACCTTC
j_call: TRBJ2-3; d_call: TRBD1; v_call: TRBV7-9; clone_size: NA; cdr3_aa: CASSSGTGGITDTQYF; cdr3_nt: TGTGCCAGCAGCTCCGGGACAGGGGGCATTACAGATACGCAGTATTTT
j_call: TRBJ2-2; d_call: NA; v_call: TRBV11-3; clone_size: NA; cdr3_aa: CASSLDQDNTGELFF; cdr3_nt: TGTGCCAGCAGCTTAGACCAGGATAACACCGGGGAGCTGTTTTTT